The 32 T cell receptor beta chains below were found in one sample sequenced in a study of cytomegalovirus exposure and HLA in healthy donors. With 60 Vbeta and 13 Jbeta primers, the PCR was carried out. Only in-frame clones appear in the TCRdb table, and some are missing; sequencing was by immunoSEQ multiplex PCR. The repertoire table contains some 62,000 clones. Specimen: PBMCs. Source of these receptors: a man in his thirties or forties in good health and CMV-seropositive.

The DNA for the CDR3 is TGTGCCAGCAGTGCTGAGGCTACTAACTATGGCTACACCTTC. It specifies CASSAEATNYGYTF. The rearrangement links TRBV2 to TRBJ1-2, with no clear D. The CDR3 has 14 residues. V was cut by 4 bases and J by 0 bases, with 9 bases left in between. Germline V gene lookup returns CDR1 SNHLY and CDR2 FYNNEI.

The rearrangement uses TRBV30 and TRBJ1-1; 8 positions match TRBD1. This CDR3 is built from 16 residues. Germline values: CDR1 GTSNPN, CDR2 SVGIG (reference sequence). V lost 1 base, J lost 1 base, and 8 bases stayed unmatched. CDR3 residues: CAWSGKDRAGNTEAFF. DNA of the CDR3: TGTGCCTGGAGTGGAAAGGACAGGGCGGGGAACACTGAAGCTTTCTTT.

J is TRBJ2-7 and V is TRBV6-5; perhaps TRBD1 as D (5 bases). The CDR3 loop spans 12 amino acids. Germline CDR1 is MNHEY and CDR2 is SVGAGI. The V end was cut by 7 bases, the J end by 4 bases, with 11 bases between. CDR3 residues: CASTMTVYEQYF. In DNA form, the CDR3 reads TGTGCCAGCACCATGACAGTTTACGAGCAGTACTTC.

The V gene is TRBV5-8, the J gene TRBJ2-3; D is possibly TRBD1 (5 bases). Germline V gene lookup returns CDR1 SGHTS and CDR2 YDEGEE. With 0 bases removed from V and 0 bases from J, the gap between germline ends came to 11 bases. The CDR3 runs 16 residues. The CDR3 DNA sequence: TGTGCCAGCAGCTTGGGGACATTCACTAGCACAGATACGCAGTATTTT. Translated, it gives CASSLGTFTSTDTQYF.

The chain links TRBV9 to TRBJ2-7; TRBD1 agrees at 8 bases. The CDR3 runs to 15 residues. CDR1 is SGDLS and CDR2 is YYNGEE in the germline V gene. After removal of 0 bases from V and 1 base from J, the junction contained 3 bases not matched to a gene. The CDR3 sequence is CASSVGQGLSYEQYF. Written as DNA, the CDR3 is TGTGCCAGCAGCGTAGGACAGGGGTTGTCCTACGAGCAGTACTTC.

A note on this clone: One junction end disagrees with the germline gene, perhaps due to a read error. The J gene is TRBJ2-1, the V gene TRBV5-1, with 9 positions matching TRBD2. Germline V gene data show CDR1 as SGHRS and CDR2 as YFSETQ. CDR3 size: 17 residues. CDR3 region: CASSLAGGRSSDNEQFF. CDR3 DNA sequence: TGCGCCAGCAGCTTAGCGGGGGGCCGTAGCTCCGACAATGAGCAGTTCTTC.

The chain recombines TRBV6-1 with TRBJ2-7; 10 bases match TRBD2. Trimming removed 0 bases from V and 5 bases from J; junction bases left unmatched: 4. Per the germline V gene, CDR1 is MNHNS and CDR2 is SASEGT. This CDR3 comprises 15 residues. Here the CDR3 reads CASSEAMGLAHEQYF. CDR3 coding DNA: TGTGCCAGCAGTGAAGCTATGGGACTAGCGCACGAGCAGTACTTC.

V usage is TRBV5-1 and J usage is TRBJ2-3, with 8 bases that match TRBD1. Trimming took 4 bases from V and 3 from J; bases not matched to a gene: 4. This CDR3 is 14 amino acids long. Germline values: CDR1 SGHRS, CDR2 YFSETQ. CDR3 bases: TGCGCCAGCAGCATCGGACAGGGTACAGATACGCAGTATTTT. Encoded protein: CASSIGQGTDTQYF.

The chain links TRBV9 to TRBJ1-2, with D hard to call. V dropped 3 bases and J dropped 4 bases, with 19 bases sitting between them. The CDR3 has 16 amino acids. In germline, CDR1 is SGDLS, CDR2 YYNGEE. DNA for the CDR3: TGTGCCAGCAGCGGATCGGGTGGTGGAGACGCCTATGGCTACACCTTC. Translated: CASSGSGGGDAYGYTF.

The CDR3 spells CASSRSPSYEQYF. DNA of the CDR3: TGTGCCAGCAGCCGTAGCCCCTCCTACGAGCAGTACTTC. The chain is built from TRBV7-8 and TRBJ2-7, with D unresolved. CDR3 length equals 13 residues. With 5 bases removed from V and 0 bases from J, the gap between germline ends came to 8 bases. Germline loops: CDR1 SGHVS, CDR2 FQNEAQ.

The rearrangement joins TRBV9 to TRBJ1-4, with D unclear. The V gene lost 0 bases and the J gene lost 5 bases, with 11 bases spanning the gap. This CDR3 has 15 residues. Germline V gene sequence: CDR1 SGDLS, CDR2 YYNGEE. CDR3 sequence reads: CASSVGPGRNEKLFF. In nucleotides, the CDR3 is TGTGCCAGCAGCGTAGGGCCAGGTAGAAATGAAAAACTGTTTTTT.

J is TRBJ1-2 and V is TRBV6-1, with D hard to call. The length of the CDR3 is 16 residues. V shed 0 bases and J shed 5 bases, with 16 bases lying between them. Per the germline V gene, CDR1 is MNHNS and CDR2 is SASEGT. In DNA, the CDR3 is TGTGCCAGCAGTGAAGCACCCTCGGCAGGAAGGTATGGCTACACCTTC. Amino acids: CASSEAPSAGRYGYTF.

This clone shows up as medium-sized by frequency. The chain combines TRBV6-6 with TRBJ1-4; TRBD1 might be the D (5 bases). V gave up 11 bases and J gave up 8 bases, with 18 bases separating them. Germline V gives CDR1 MNHNY, CDR2 SVGAGI (reference sequence). CDR3 size: 13 residues. This chain's CDR3 is CALGEVGREKLFF. The CDR3 bases are TGTGCCCTAGGGGAGGTGGGACGGGAAAAACTGTTTTTT.

This chain links TRBV4-1 with TRBJ2-7; 12 nucleotides match TRBD2. CDR3 length equals 14 residues. With 1 base clipped from V and 5 bases from J, the junction kept 0 bases outside the gene matches. Germline V gives CDR1 MGHRA, CDR2 YSYEKL. This CDR3 is CASSQGTSGDEQYF. CDR3 sequence (DNA): TGCGCCAGCAGCCAAGGGACTAGCGGGGACGAGCAGTACTTC.

The chain combines TRBV15 with TRBJ2-7; 8 bases fit TRBD1. Germline values: CDR1 LNHNV, CDR2 YYDKDF (reference sequence). The junction had 10 bases not matched to a gene; V was cut back by 0 bases and J by 6 bases. The CDR3 runs 16 residues. The CDR3 DNA follows: TGTGCCACCAGCAGAGATGACAGGGGCGCATCACCCGAGCAGTACTTC. Translation: CATSRDDRGASPEQYF.

The rearrangement links TRBV11-2 to TRBJ2-7; a weak D match, TRBD1 (5 bases). This CDR3 spans 15 amino acids. V was cut by 0 bases and J by 3 bases, with 12 bases left in between. Germline V CDR1 and CDR2: SGHAT, FQNNGV. The DNA of the CDR3 is TGTGCCAGCAGCTTAGATCCAGCAGGGAACTACGAGCAGTACTTC. Translating it yields CASSLDPAGNYEQYF.

V gene TRBV9 combines with J gene TRBJ2-7; 7 bases are a match to TRBD1. Losses at the gene ends were 3 bases for V and 3 bases for J; bases not matched to a gene: 9. This CDR3 has 15 residues. Germline V gives CDR1 SGDLS, CDR2 YYNGEE. This CDR3 is CASSAETGLGYEQYF. In DNA form, the CDR3 reads TGTGCCAGCAGCGCGGAGACAGGGCTTGGCTACGAGCAGTACTTC.

The CDR3 loop is CASSREGRNSYGYTF. The CDR3 DNA reads TGTGCCAGCAGCCGGGAGGGCAGAAACTCCTATGGCTACACCTTC. This chain uses TRBV7-6 with TRBJ1-2; D gene uncertain. The CDR3 loop spans 15 amino acids. V dropped 5 bases and J dropped 4 bases, with 17 bases sitting between them. CDR1 is SGHVS and CDR2 is FNYEAQ in the germline V gene.

The V and J genes are TRBV5-6 and TRBJ1-2; no firm D call. CDR3 size: 16 residues. CDR1 SGHDT and CDR2 YYEEEE come from the germline V gene. The V gene lost 3 bases and the J gene lost 8 bases, with 23 bases spanning the gap. The CDR3 loop is CASSWAGGRSTRGYTF. For the CDR3, the DNA is TGTGCCAGCAGCTGGGCCGGCGGGAGGTCGACGCGGGGCTACACCTTC. Based on the CDR3 plus reference TRBV5-6 and TRBJ1-2, the full variable domain is DAGVTQSPTHLIKTRGQQVTLRCSPKSGHDTVSWYQQALGQGPQFIFQYYEEEERQRGNFPDRFSGHQFPNYSSELNVNALLLGDSALYLCASSWAGGRSTRGYTFGSGTRLTVV.

The CDR3 DNA sequence: TGTGCCAGCACCCTCTTTGGACTAGCGGGGCTGAGCGCCTACGAGCAGTACTTC. This gives the protein CASTLFGLAGLSAYEQYF. The chain couples TRBV4-2 to TRBJ2-7; 12 bases match TRBD2. The J segment lost 2 bases and the V segment lost 7 bases, leaving 15 bases of the junction unmatched. CDR3 length: 18 residues. The germline CDR1 and CDR2 sequences are LGHNA and YNFKEQ.

The chain uses TRBV4-2 and TRBJ2-3, with TRBD2 identical over 9 bases. CDR1 is LGHNA and CDR2 is YNFKEQ in the germline V gene. V was clipped by 0 bases and J by 1 base; unmatched bases: 8. The length of the CDR3 is 18 residues. The CDR3 DNA reads TGTGCCAGCAGCCAAGATAAGGACAGCGGGAGGCGCACAGATACGCAGTATTTT. Its protein product is CASSQDKDSGRRTDTQYF.

The J gene is TRBJ1-1, the V gene TRBV19; D is perhaps TRBD1 (5 bases). The germline gives CDR1 LNHDA, CDR2 SQIVND (reference sequence). The CDR3 has 14 amino acids. Trimming stripped 10 bases from V and 6 bases from J, with 21 bases between. The CDR3 loop is CATRQRGQGAEAFF. The CDR3 DNA reads as TGTGCCACCCGACAAAGGGGTCAGGGCGCTGAAGCTTTCTTT.

The rearrangement links TRBV11-2 to TRBJ2-1; possibly TRBD2 for D (5 bases). Germline V gene lookup returns CDR1 SGHAT and CDR2 FQNNGV. This CDR3 has 15 amino acids. With 5 bases removed from V and 0 bases from J, the gap between germline ends came to 11 bases. CDR3 region: CASSRGTSSYNEQFF. DNA of the CDR3: TGTGCCAGCAGCAGAGGTACTAGCTCCTACAATGAGCAGTTCTTC.

Comment on this clone: A junction boundary mismatches the germline segment, possibly from a read error. The J gene is TRBJ1-3, the V gene TRBV2; 7 bases are shared with TRBD1. CDR3 length equals 14 residues. Germline values: CDR1 SNHLY, CDR2 FYNNEI. The CDR3 here is CASSTGVSGNNIYF. The CDR3 coding sequence is TGTGCCAGCAGCACAGGGGTCTCTGGAAACAACATATATTTT. Using reference TRBV2 and TRBJ1-3 for the parts outside the CDR3, the full variable domain is EPEVTQTPSHQVTQMGQEVILRCVPISNHLYFYWYRQILGQKVEFLVSFYNNEISEKSEIFDDQFSVERPDGSNFTLKIRSTKLEDSAMYFCASSTGVSGNNIYFGEGSWLTVV.

This chain links TRBV4-1 with TRBJ2-3; no clear D. Trimming pared 0 bases from V and 0 bases from J, leaving 10 bases between. The CDR3 totals 16 residues. Per germline, CDR1 MGHRA and CDR2 YSYEKL. In DNA form, the CDR3 reads TGCGCCAGCAGCCAAGACTTTTTGTCTAGCACAGATACGCAGTATTTT. Amino acid sequence: CASSQDFLSSTDTQYF.

The chain carries TRBV7-9 and TRBJ2-5; 7 bases agree with TRBD1. CDR3 size: 13 residues. CDR1 is SEHNR and CDR2 is FQNEAQ in the germline V gene (reference sequence). V shed 8 bases and J 5 bases; nucleotides not matched to a gene: 8. In nucleotides, the CDR3 is TGTGCCAGCTCCCGAACAGGGGACGAGACCCAGTACTTC. This gives the protein CASSRTGDETQYF.

The chain uses TRBV30 and TRBJ2-7; a possible D gene is TRBD2 (5 bases). The CDR3 is 13 amino acids. Germline assignment: CDR1 GTSNPN and CDR2 SVGIG (reference sequence). V was trimmed by 1 base and J by 6 bases, leaving 13 bases between them. The CDR3: CAWSGGRAGEQYF. Written as DNA, the CDR3 is TGTGCCTGGAGTGGTGGGCGGGCAGGCGAGCAGTACTTC.

V is TRBV28 and J is TRBJ2-2, with 13 bases aligning to TRBD2. Germline values: CDR1 MDHEN, CDR2 SYDVKM. CDR3 size: 19 residues. Trimming cost V 3 bases and J 3 bases; bases outside gene matches: 10. CDR3 coding DNA: TGTGCCAGCAGTTTTTTAAGGACTAGCGGGAGTTTCGACACCGGGGAGCTGTTTTTT. Translating gives CASSFLRTSGSFDTGELFF.

This chain uses TRBV25-1 with TRBJ2-6, with 9 nucleotides matching TRBD1. This CDR3 is 18 amino acids long. The V gene's germline CDR1 is MGHDK and CDR2 SYGVNS. Losses at the gene ends were 4 bases for V and 0 bases for J; bases not matched to a gene: 7. CDR3 amino acids: CASSAEPGQGSGANVLTF. CDR3 sequence (DNA): TGTGCCAGCAGTGCCGAGCCGGGACAGGGCTCTGGGGCCAACGTCCTGACTTTC.

The chain links TRBV18 to TRBJ1-3; 8 nucleotides line up with TRBD1. V lost 3 bases and J lost 0; bases outside the gene matches: 10. The CDR3 is 18 amino acids. Looked up from germline, CDR1 is KGHSH and CDR2 is LQKENI. In DNA form, the CDR3 reads TGTGCCAGCTCACCTGGACAGGGAACCCTATCCTCTGGAAACACCATATATTTT. Its protein is CASSPGQGTLSSGNTIYF.

The chain uses TRBV15 and TRBJ2-7; D is unclear. V shed 0 bases and J shed 6 bases, with 9 bases lying between them. Germline-derived CDR1 and CDR2 are LNHNV and YYDKDF (reference sequence). The CDR3 spans 13 residues. CDR3 residues: CATSRDLSGEQYF. The CDR3 DNA reads TGTGCCACCAGCAGAGATCTGTCCGGCGAGCAGTACTTC.

V is TRBV5-1 and J is TRBJ2-7, with TRBD1 as a possible D gene (5 bases). This CDR3 contains 14 residues. CDR1 is SGHRS and CDR2 is YFSETQ in the germline V gene. V lost 0 bases, J lost 2 bases, and 9 bases lay in between. CDR3 bases: TGCGCCAGCAGCTTGGGACAGACCGCCTACGAGCAGTACTTC. Protein: CASSLGQTAYEQYF.